These 15 T cell receptor beta chains were sequenced from one sample in a study of response to subunit inactivated influenza vaccine. Using its own MiXCR run on the RT-PCR reads, TCRdb lists one record per CDR3 protein. The sample contains more than 400,000 distinct CDR3 sequences, roughly 7.6% of which appear only once. The specimen was PBMCs from blood, collected 23 to 25 months after vaccination. All receptors come from a man aged 50-75 years who received an inactivated influenza vaccine.

This clonotype was counted only a few times. The CDR3 region has the DNA TGTGCCAGCAGAGGACAGGGGGCCTACGATCAGCCCCAGCATTTT. Translated, it gives CASRGQGAYDQPQHF. This chain links TRBV6-1 with TRBJ1-5; the match to TRBD1 covers 11 bases. J lost 5 bases, V lost 6 bases, and 6 bases had no gene match. The CDR3 covers 15 residues. Germline values: CDR1 MNHNS, CDR2 SASEGT.

V and J are TRBV27 and TRBJ2-2, with TRBD1 matching over 8 bases. Germline V gene lookup returns CDR1 MNHEY and CDR2 SMNVEV (reference sequence). The CDR3 spans 15 residues. J gave up 4 bases and V 0 bases, and 1 base lay outside the gene matches. The CDR3 sequence: CASSLSQGATGELFF. The CDR3 DNA sequence: TGTGCCAGCAGTTTATCTCAGGGGGCCACCGGGGAGCTGTTTTTT.

V gene TRBV7-2 combines with J gene TRBJ1-5, with D possibly TRBD1 on 6 matching bases. This CDR3 region has 17 residues. The V gene's germline CDR1 is SGHTA and CDR2 FQGNSA. V lost 4 bases and J lost 2, with 18 bases in between. The CDR3 sequence is CASSSGVGGIRNQPQHF. CDR3 bases: TGTGCCAGCAGCTCCGGAGTAGGGGGTATTCGCAATCAGCCCCAGCATTTT.

The gene calls are TRBV5-5 and TRBJ1-4, with D perhaps matching TRBD1 (6 bases). CDR3 length equals 16 residues. Trimming took off 3 bases at V and 0 bases at J, with 12 bases between the two ends. The germline CDR1 and CDR2 sequences are SGHKS and YYEKEE (reference sequence). The CDR3 sequence is CASSSRGTATNEKLFF. As DNA, the CDR3 is TGTGCCAGCAGCTCCAGGGGAACTGCAACTAATGAAAAACTGTTTTTT. Based on the CDR3 plus reference TRBV5-5 and TRBJ1-4, the full variable domain is DAGVTQSPTHLIKTRGQQVTLRCSPISGHKSVSWYQQVLGQGPQFIFQYYEKEERGRGNFPDRFSARQFPNYSSELNVNALLLGDSALYLCASSSRGTATNEKLFFGSGTQLSVL.

This clonotype was counted only a few times. Here the CDR3 DNA reads TGTGCCAGCAGCGTAAGGGACAGCATAGACAATGAGCAGTTCTTC. Translating gives CASSVRDSIDNEQFF. The J gene is TRBJ2-1, the V gene TRBV7-8; 7 positions agree with TRBD1. The CDR3 runs 15 residues. Germline CDR1 is SGHVS and CDR2 is FQNEAQ. The V and J ends lost 5 bases and 5 bases, in that order; junction bases with no gene match: 9.

This chain joins TRBV7-2 and TRBJ1-5; TRBD1 aligns across 7 bases. Germline CDR1 is SGHTA and CDR2 is FQGNSA. This CDR3 region has 16 residues. Trimming removed 0 bases from V and 2 bases from J; junction bases left unmatched: 4. CDR3 nucleotide sequence: TGTGCCAGCAGCTTAGCGGTCCAGGGGGGCAATCAGCCCCAGCATTTT. Residues: CASSLAVQGGNQPQHF.

This clonotype has ten or more counts. The chain combines TRBV28 with TRBJ1-4, with D perhaps TRBD1 (5 bases). In germline, CDR1 is MDHEN, CDR2 SYDVKM. Between the trimmed V and J ends, which lost 8 bases and 8 bases, there was a span of 15 bases. The CDR3 covers 13 residues. The DNA for the CDR3 is TGTGCCAGCTTAGTCCAGGGAGGAGAAAAACTGTTTTTT. Translation: CASLVQGGEKLFF.

This clonotype was detected many times. V is TRBV19 and J is TRBJ2-2; TRBD1 agrees at 7 bases. Germline V gene lookup returns CDR1 LNHDA and CDR2 SQIVND (reference sequence). This CDR3 is 16 amino acids long. The V gene end was trimmed by 3 bases and the J gene end by 4 bases; junction bases not matched to a gene: 8. The CDR3 nucleotides read TGTGCCAGTAGTATCCCCACGACAGGGAGCACCGGGGAGCTGTTTTTT. Its translation: CASSIPTTGSTGELFF.

J is TRBJ1-5 and V is TRBV9, with D unresolved. Germline V gene data show CDR1 as SGDLS and CDR2 as YYNGEE. The CDR3 sequence is 16 residues long. Trimming took off 3 bases at V and 1 base at J, with 14 bases between the two ends. The CDR3 sequence is CASSGGPVGSNQPQHF. In DNA, the CDR3 is TGTGCCAGCAGCGGCGGACCTGTAGGGAGCAATCAGCCCCAGCATTTT.

Here the CDR3 reads CASSPGGDVEQFF. The CDR3 DNA reads as TGTGCCAGCAGCCCCGGGGGGGACGTGGAGCAGTTCTTC. This chain joins TRBV5-5 and TRBJ2-1, with 8 bases matching TRBD2. CDR3 length: 13 residues. J lost 10 bases, V lost 4 bases, and 7 bases had no gene match. Germline V gene sequence: CDR1 SGHKS, CDR2 YYEKEE (reference sequence).

This clonotype was seen at least ten times. The chain employs TRBV7-2 and TRBJ2-2; the D gene is possibly TRBD1 (5 bases). The CDR3 sequence is 14 residues long. Germline V gene sequence: CDR1 SGHTA, CDR2 FQGNSA. The germline V and J ends were trimmed by 6 bases and 1 base, with 9 bases remaining between them. The CDR3: CASSWTRNTGELFF. CDR3 bases: TGTGCCAGCAGTTGGACAAGGAACACCGGGGAGCTGTTTTTT.

This clonotype was found many times. It may be a read error: a sequence one base away is much more abundant. DNA of the CDR3: TGTGCCAGCAGTTTGACCGACGAGCAGTACTTC. This gives the protein CASSLTDEQYF. The gene calls are TRBV28 and TRBJ2-7; D uncertain. The germline V gene encodes CDR1 MDHEN and CDR2 SYDVKM. The CDR3 is 11 amino acids. V lost 3 bases, J lost 5 bases, and 5 bases lay in between. Supplemented by reference TRBV28 and TRBJ2-7, the full variable domain reads DVKVTQSSRYLVKRTGEKVFLECVQDMDHENMFWYRQDPGLGLRLIYFSYDVKMKEKGDIPEGYSVSREKKERFSLILESASTNQTSMYLCASSLTDEQYFGPGTRLTVT.

This clonotype was detected ten times or more. The chain combines TRBV12-3 or TRBV12-4 with TRBJ1-5, with 10 bases identical to TRBD1. J gave up 4 bases and V 5 bases, and 2 bases lay outside the gene matches. The CDR3 sequence is 14 residues long. The CDR3 loop reads CASSVGQGNQPQHF. CDR3 nucleotides: TGTGCCAGCAGTGTGGGACAGGGGAATCAGCCCCAGCATTTT.

This clonotype was found many times. The chain joins TRBV11-1 to TRBJ2-7; no definite D call. CDR1 is SGHAT, CDR2 FQDESV, per germline (reference sequence). Trimming took 0 bases from V and 2 from J, leaving 11 bases between them. The CDR3 has 15 residues. The CDR3 DNA reads as TGTGCCAGCAGCTTAGCCCAGGCGAGGCCCTACGAGCAGTACTTC. The encoded protein is CASSLAQARPYEQYF.

V usage is TRBV12-3 or TRBV12-4 and J usage is TRBJ1-1; 8 bases line up with TRBD1. The length of the CDR3 is 13 residues. Losses at the gene ends were 6 bases for V and 1 base for J; bases not matched to a gene: 1. CDR3 nucleotides: TGTGCCAGCAGGGACAGGGCGAACACTGAAGCTTTCTTT. As protein: CASRDRANTEAFF.